In its sample, the clone carrying this T cell receptor beta chain was seen once. The antigen remains unidentified. These data come from a study of Ad26.COV2.S vaccination and SARS-CoV-2 variants. Turning to the study itself: Doses of Ad26.COV2.S were injected into muscle once or twice, 56 days apart. Notes on the study in general: Once vaccination had occurred, spike-specific CD8+ and CD4+ T cell responses reportedly showed substantial breadth. There was a possibility that the TCR breadth and depth analyses underestimated total T cell responses.

Germline V gives CDR1 SGHDT, CDR2 YYEEEE. V was pared by 0 bases and J by 2 bases, with 2 bases of the junction left unmatched. The CDR3 covers 15 residues. TCRdb's copy holds only in-frame clones and misses some; the assay was immunoSEQ multiplex PCR. The table lists roughly 700,000 clones, more than 80% of them singletons. The treatment denotes: some 20 received Ad26.COV2.S at low or high dose, single or two shots; 5 received placebo; per-sample allocation not given. On day 63 after the first injection, vaccine and placebo recipients gave samples. The chain joins TRBV5-6 to TRBJ2-3; TRBD2 agrees at 8 bases. The sequence derives from a person aged 18 to 65 who received the Ad26.COV2.S COVID-19 vaccine or a placebo. The sequencing here drew on peripheral blood, taken in a trial of Ad26.COV2.S vaccine versus placebo. The CDR3 coding sequence is TGTGCCAGCAGCTTGGCGGGGGGGTTCACAGATACGCAGTATTTT. It specifies CASSLAGGFTDTQYF.